Each of the 7 T cell receptor beta chains below was sequenced from the same sample in a study of T cells after yellow fever vaccination. Each CDR3 protein is one row after TCRdb ran MiXCR on the 5' RACE reads. The data show just under 600,000 distinct CDR3 sequences, about 13% seen once. This specimen consisted of PBMCs, obtained on the day of the yellow fever booster vaccination. All receptors come from a man aged 25 to 45 who received the YFV17D yellow fever vaccine.

This clonotype was found a few times. V usage is TRBV6-1 and J usage is TRBJ1-2, with D perhaps TRBD1 (5 bases). This CDR3 spans 13 amino acids. Germline CDR1 and CDR2: MNHNS and SASEGT. Trimming removed 5 bases from V and 7 bases from J, with 14 bases in between. The CDR3 reads CASSSPGSPGYTF. DNA for the CDR3: TGTGCCAGCAGTAGTCCAGGGTCGCCTGGCTACACCTTC.

This clonotype came up a few times. The genes are TRBV10-3 and TRBJ2-5; TRBD1 or TRBD2 may be the D gene (5 bases each). This CDR3 comprises 15 residues. Germline lookup yields CDR1 ENHRY and CDR2 SYGVKD. V was shortened by 4 bases and J by 0 bases, with 12 bases between the two germline ends. The CDR3 protein is CAISAPGRNQETQYF. The DNA for the CDR3 is TGTGCCATCAGTGCCCCGGGACGCAACCAAGAGACCCAGTACTTC.

The chain's CDR3 is CSARVLSRTGYEQYF. The CDR3 DNA reads as TGCAGTGCTAGAGTCTTAAGCCGGACGGGATACGAGCAGTACTTC. The V call is TRBV20-1, the J call TRBJ2-7; perhaps TRBD2 as D (5 bases). In germline, CDR1 is DFQATT, CDR2 SNEGSKA (reference sequence). V lost 1 base, J lost 4 bases, and 17 bases lay in between. The CDR3 extends over 15 amino acids.

The chain recombines TRBV20-1 with TRBJ2-3, with 7 bases fitting TRBD2. The trim removed 3 bases at V and 6 bases at J, leaving 12 bases unmatched. The CDR3 is 15 residues long. The germline CDR1 and CDR2 sequences are DFQATT and SNEGSKA (reference sequence). CDR3 protein: CSASPASGYTDTQYF. For the CDR3, the DNA is TGCAGTGCTAGCCCGGCTAGCGGATACACGGATACGCAGTATTTT.

This clonotype was counted only a few times. V usage is TRBV5-1 and J usage is TRBJ1-3; tentatively, D is TRBD1 (5 bases). The CDR3 loop spans 15 amino acids. Looked up from germline, CDR1 is SGHRS and CDR2 is YFSETQ. V lost 2 bases and J 0 bases, leaving 9 bases between the germline ends. This chain's CDR3 is CASSLPGGSGNTIYF. CDR3 bases: TGCGCCAGCAGCTTACCCGGGGGCTCTGGAAACACCATATATTTT.

The chain is built from TRBV10-3 and TRBJ1-1; D not resolved. The CDR3 is 12 residues long. V was shortened by 11 bases and J by 6 bases, with 16 bases between the two germline ends. CDR1 is ENHRY, CDR2 SYGVKD, per germline. CDR3 sequence reads: CASQGVFAEAFF. The CDR3 DNA is TGTGCCTCTCAAGGAGTATTCGCTGAAGCTTTCTTT.

This clonotype was seen more than once but under ten times. The chain is built from TRBV11-3 and TRBJ2-3; D not resolved. This CDR3 region has 14 residues. V was trimmed by 6 bases and J by 0 bases, leaving 10 bases between them. Germline CDR1 is SGHNT and CDR2 is YENEEA. CDR3 DNA sequence: TGTGCCAGCAGTTTGCGTTCTAGCACAGATACGCAGTATTTT. This translates into CASSLRSSTDTQYF. The variable domain in full, completed from reference TRBV11-3 and TRBJ2-3, reads EAGVVQSPRYKIIEKKQPVAFWCNPISGHNTLYWYLQNLGQGPELLIRYENEEAVDDSQLPKDRFSAERLKGVDSTLKIQPAELGDSAVYLCASSLRSSTDTQYFGPGTRLTVL.